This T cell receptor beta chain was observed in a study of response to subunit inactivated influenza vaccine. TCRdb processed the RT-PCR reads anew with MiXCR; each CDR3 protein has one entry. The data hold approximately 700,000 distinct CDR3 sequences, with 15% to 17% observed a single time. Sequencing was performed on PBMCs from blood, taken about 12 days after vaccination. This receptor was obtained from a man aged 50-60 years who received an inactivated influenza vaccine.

DNA for the CDR3: TGCGCCAGCAGCCCCCCTCCGGGACAGAGTATCTATGGCTACACCTTC. Protein: CASSPPPGQSIYGYTF. The chain joins TRBV5-1 to TRBJ1-2, with 7 bases that match TRBD1. The V and J ends lost 4 bases and 4 bases, in that order; junction bases with no gene match: 13. CDR3 length: 16 amino acids. Germline V gene sequence: CDR1 SGHRS, CDR2 YFSETQ.